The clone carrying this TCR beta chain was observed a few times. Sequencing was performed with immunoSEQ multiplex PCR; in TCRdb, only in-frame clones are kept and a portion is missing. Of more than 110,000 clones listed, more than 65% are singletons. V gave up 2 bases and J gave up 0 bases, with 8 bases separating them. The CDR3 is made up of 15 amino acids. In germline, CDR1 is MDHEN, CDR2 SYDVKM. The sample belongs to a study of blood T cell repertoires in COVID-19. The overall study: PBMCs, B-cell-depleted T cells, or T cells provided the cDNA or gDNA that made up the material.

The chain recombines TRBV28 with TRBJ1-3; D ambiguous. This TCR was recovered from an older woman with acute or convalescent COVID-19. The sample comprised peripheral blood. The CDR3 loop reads CASSLIGYSGNTIYF. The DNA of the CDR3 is TGTGCCAGCAGTTTAATCGGGTACTCTGGAAACACCATATATTTT.